This T cell receptor beta chain stems from a study of T cell clones after liver transplantation. Across the whole study: Patients counted as tolerant after at least one year off all immunosuppression, enzymes not exceeding twice normal. Blood was drawn pre-transplant, before withdrawal, and after full or failed withdrawal. Study-level points and caveats: Conclusions were preliminary, with small, heterogeneous patient groups.

This clone was recorded a few times. No antigen is known for it. TCRdb's copy holds only in-frame clones and misses some; the assay was immunoSEQ multiplex PCR. The repertoire has approximately 50,000 clones, about 69% of them found once; the top ten carry just under 10%. The V gene's germline CDR1 is MNHEY and CDR2 SVGAGI. The CDR3 runs to 15 residues. Trimming cost V 5 bases and J 1 base, with 12 bases left between them. The sequenced sample was CD4+ T cells from blood, obtained less than 70 months after liver transplant. The rearrangement links TRBV6-5 to TRBJ2-4; a possible D gene is TRBD2 (6 bases). The sequence derives from a human patient who received a liver transplant. Among the T cells, some may be from the graft donor. The DNA for the CDR3 is TGTGCCAGCAGTCCTGGGACTTCCGCCAAAAACATTCAGTACTTC. The encoded protein is CASSPGTSAKNIQYF.